This TCR beta chain was identified in a study of blood T cell repertoires in COVID-19. Across the study: Donors in the United States, Italy and Spain gave samples during acute or convalescent COVID-19. T cells, B-cell-depleted T cells, or PBMCs supplied cDNA or gDNA.

CDR1 and CDR2 from the germline V gene are WSHSY and SAAADI. V lost 2 bases and J 7 bases, leaving 6 bases between the germline ends. The CDR3 extends over 13 amino acids. Authors' analysis steps: From reference gene primer amplification, estimates of nucleated cell counts were derived. Produced via immunoSEQ multiplex PCR; TCRdb's table is partial and in-frame only. V, J and clone size were drawn from that table, and D and trimming were deduced from the DNA. Found here are over 300,000 clones, roughly 90% of them singletons; the top ten hold around 6.6%. The sample consisted of peripheral blood. This TCR derives from a man aged 18-30 years who had recovered from COVID-19. V gene TRBV10-2 combines with J gene TRBJ1-6; perhaps TRBD1 as D (5 bases). The CDR3 nucleotides read TGCGCCAGCAGTGAGGGGGGGAATTCACCCCTCCACTTT. It encodes CASSEGGNSPLHF.